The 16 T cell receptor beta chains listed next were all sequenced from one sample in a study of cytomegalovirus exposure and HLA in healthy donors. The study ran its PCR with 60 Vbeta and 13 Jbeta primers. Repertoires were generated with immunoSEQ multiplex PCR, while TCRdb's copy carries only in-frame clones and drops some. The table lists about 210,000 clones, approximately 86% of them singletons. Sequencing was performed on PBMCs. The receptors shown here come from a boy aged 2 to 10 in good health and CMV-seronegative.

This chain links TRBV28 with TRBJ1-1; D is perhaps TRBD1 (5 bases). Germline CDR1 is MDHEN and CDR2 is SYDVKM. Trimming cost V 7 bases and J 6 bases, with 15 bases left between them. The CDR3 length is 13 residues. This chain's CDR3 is CASTLLGGAEAFF. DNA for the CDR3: TGTGCCAGCACCCTCCTGGGGGGTGCTGAAGCTTTCTTT.

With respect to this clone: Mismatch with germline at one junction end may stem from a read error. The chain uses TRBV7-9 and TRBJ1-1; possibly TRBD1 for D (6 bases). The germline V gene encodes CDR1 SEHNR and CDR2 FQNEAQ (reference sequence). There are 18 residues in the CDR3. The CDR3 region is CSSSDPARQVRGSTEAFF. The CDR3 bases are TGTTCCAGCAGCGATCCTGCCAGACAGGTACGAGGGAGCACTGAAGCTTTCTTT.

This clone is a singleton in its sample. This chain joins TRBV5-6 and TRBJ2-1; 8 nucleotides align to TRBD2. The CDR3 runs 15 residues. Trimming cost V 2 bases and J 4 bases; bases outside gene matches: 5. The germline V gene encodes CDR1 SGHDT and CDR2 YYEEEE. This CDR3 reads CASSFTGLGYNEQFF. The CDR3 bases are TGTGCCAGCAGCTTTACGGGACTAGGATACAATGAGCAGTTCTTC.

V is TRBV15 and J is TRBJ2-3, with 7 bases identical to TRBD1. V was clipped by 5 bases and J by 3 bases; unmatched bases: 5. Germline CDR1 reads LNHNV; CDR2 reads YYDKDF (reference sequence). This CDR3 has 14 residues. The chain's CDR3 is CATSLAGGTDTQYF. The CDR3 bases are TGTGCCACCAGCCTGGCAGGGGGTACAGATACGCAGTATTTT.

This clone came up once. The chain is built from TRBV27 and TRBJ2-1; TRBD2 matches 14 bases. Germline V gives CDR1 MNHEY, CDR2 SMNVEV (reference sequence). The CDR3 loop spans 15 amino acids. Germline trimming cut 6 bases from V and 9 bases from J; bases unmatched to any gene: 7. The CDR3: CASSPTSGGAFEQFF. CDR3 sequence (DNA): TGTGCCAGCAGCCCGACTAGCGGGGGGGCGTTTGAGCAGTTCTTC.

The CDR3 here is CASSLASGETQYF. The CDR3 DNA follows: TGTGCCAGTAGTCTAGCGAGTGGAGAGACCCAGTACTTC. V and J are TRBV19 and TRBJ2-5; D is possibly TRBD2 (6 bases). The V gene lost 5 bases and the J gene lost 4 bases, with 11 bases spanning the gap. This CDR3 has 13 residues. Germline V lookup: CDR1 LNHDA, CDR2 SQIVND (reference sequence).

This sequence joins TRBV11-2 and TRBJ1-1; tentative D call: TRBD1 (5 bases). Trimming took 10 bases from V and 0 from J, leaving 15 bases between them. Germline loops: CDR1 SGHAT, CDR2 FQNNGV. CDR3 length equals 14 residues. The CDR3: CATTLGGVNTEAFF. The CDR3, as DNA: TGTGCCACCACCCTGGGAGGGGTGAACACTGAAGCTTTCTTT. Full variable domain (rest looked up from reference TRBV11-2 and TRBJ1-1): EAGVAQSPRYKIIEKRQSVAFWCNPISGHATLYWYQQILGQGPKLLIQFQNNGVVDDSQLPKDRFSAERLKGVDSTLKIQPAKLEDSAVYLCATTLGGVNTEAFFGQGTRLTVV.

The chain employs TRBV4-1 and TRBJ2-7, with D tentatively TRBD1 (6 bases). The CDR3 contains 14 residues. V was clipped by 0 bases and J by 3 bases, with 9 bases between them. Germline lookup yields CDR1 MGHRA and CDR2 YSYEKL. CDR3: CASSQDRGNYEQYF. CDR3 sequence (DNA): TGCGCCAGCAGCCAAGACAGGGGCAACTACGAGCAGTACTTC.

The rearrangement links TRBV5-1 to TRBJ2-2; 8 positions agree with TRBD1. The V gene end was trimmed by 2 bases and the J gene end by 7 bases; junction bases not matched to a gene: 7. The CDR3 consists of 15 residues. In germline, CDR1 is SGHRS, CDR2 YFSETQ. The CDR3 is CASSFGTGVIGELFF. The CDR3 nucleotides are TGCGCCAGCAGCTTCGGGACAGGAGTGATCGGGGAGCTGTTTTTT.

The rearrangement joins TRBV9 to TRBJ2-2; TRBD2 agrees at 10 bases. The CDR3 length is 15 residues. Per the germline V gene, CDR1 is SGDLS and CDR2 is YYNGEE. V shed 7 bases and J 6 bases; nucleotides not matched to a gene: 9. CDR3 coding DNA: TGTGCCAGCGCTCCGGGACTAGCGTTATCCGGGGAGCTGTTTTTT. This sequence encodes CASAPGLALSGELFF.

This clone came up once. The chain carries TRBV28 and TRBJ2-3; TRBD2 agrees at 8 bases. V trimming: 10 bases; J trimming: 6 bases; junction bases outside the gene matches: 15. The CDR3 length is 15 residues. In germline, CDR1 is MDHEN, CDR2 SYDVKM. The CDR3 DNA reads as TGTGCCACCTCGGAAGTCGGGGGGGTGGCGGATACGCAGTATTTT. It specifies CATSEVGGVADTQYF. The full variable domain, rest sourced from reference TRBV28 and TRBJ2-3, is DVKVTQSSRYLVKRTGEKVFLECVQDMDHENMFWYRQDPGLGLRLIYFSYDVKMKEKGDIPEGYSVSREKKERFSLILESASTNQTSMYLCATSEVGGVADTQYFGPGTRLTVL.

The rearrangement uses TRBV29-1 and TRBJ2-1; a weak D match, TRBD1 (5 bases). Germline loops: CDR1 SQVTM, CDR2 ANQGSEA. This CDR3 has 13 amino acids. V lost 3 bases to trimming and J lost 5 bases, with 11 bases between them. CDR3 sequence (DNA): TGCAGCGTTGAGGGGCAGGGTGACAATGAGCAGTTCTTC. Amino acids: CSVEGQGDNEQFF.

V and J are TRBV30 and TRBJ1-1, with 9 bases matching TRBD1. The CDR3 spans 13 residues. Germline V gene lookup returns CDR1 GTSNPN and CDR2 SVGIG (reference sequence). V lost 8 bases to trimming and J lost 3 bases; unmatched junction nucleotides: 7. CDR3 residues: CARGTGWDTEAFF. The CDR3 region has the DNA TGTGCCAGAGGGACAGGGTGGGACACTGAAGCTTTCTTT.

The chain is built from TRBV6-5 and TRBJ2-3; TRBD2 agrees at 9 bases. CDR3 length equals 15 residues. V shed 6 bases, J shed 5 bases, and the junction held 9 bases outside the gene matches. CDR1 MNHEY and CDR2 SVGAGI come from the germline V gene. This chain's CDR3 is CASRGWRGGEDTQYF. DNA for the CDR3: TGTGCCAGCAGAGGGTGGCGGGGGGGCGAAGATACGCAGTATTTT.

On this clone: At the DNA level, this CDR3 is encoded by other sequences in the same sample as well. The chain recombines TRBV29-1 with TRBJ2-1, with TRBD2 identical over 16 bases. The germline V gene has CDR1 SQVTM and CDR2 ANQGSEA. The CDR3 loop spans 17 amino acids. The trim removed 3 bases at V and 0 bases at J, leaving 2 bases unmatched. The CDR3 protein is CSVEGLAGGSSYNEQFF. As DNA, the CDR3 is TGCAGCGTTGAGGGACTAGCGGGAGGGTCCTCCTACAATGAGCAGTTCTTC.

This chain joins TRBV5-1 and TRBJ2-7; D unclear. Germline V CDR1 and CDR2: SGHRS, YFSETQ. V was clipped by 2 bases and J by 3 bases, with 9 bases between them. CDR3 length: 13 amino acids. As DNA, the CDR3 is TGCGCCAGCAGCTTTTCCCAGAACTACGAGCAGTACTTC. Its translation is CASSFSQNYEQYF.